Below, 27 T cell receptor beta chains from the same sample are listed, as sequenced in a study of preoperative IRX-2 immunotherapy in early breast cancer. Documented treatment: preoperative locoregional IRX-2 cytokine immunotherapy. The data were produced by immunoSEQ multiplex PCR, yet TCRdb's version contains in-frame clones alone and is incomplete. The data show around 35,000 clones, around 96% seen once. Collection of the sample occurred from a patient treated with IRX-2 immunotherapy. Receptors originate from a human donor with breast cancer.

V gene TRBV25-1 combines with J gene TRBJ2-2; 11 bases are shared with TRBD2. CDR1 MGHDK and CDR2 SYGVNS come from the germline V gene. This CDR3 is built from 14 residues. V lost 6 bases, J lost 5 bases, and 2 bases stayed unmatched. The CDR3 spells CASRTSGRTGELFF. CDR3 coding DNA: TGTGCCAGCAGAACTAGCGGGAGAACCGGGGAGCTGTTTTTT.

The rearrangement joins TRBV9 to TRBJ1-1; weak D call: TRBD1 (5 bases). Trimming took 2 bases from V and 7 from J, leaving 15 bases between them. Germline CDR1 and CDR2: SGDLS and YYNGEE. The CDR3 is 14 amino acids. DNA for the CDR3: TGTGCCAGCAGCGTTTCCGACAGTGCGGGTGAAGCTTTCTTT. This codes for CASSVSDSAGEAFF. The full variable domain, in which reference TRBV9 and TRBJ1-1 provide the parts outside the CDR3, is DSGVTQTPKHLITATGQRVTLRCSPRSGDLSVYWYQQSLDQGLQFLIQYYNGEERAKGNILERFSAQQFPDLHSELNLSSLELGDSALYFCASSVSDSAGEAFFGQGTRLTVV.

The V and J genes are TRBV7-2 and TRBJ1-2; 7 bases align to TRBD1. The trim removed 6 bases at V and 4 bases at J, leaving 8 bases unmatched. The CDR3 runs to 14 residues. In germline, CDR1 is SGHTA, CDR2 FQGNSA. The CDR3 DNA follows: TGTGCCAGCAGACAGGGGAGGGAGTTCTATGGCTACACCTTC. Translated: CASRQGREFYGYTF.

The CDR3 DNA reads TGTGCCAGCAGCTTAGGCCAGGGGTTAGAGCAGTACTTC. Translating gives CASSLGQGLEQYF. The rearrangement joins TRBV5-5 to TRBJ2-7, with D possibly matching TRBD1 (6 bases). Deletions cut 2 bases from V and 7 bases from J, with 13 bases between. Germline V gene data show CDR1 as SGHKS and CDR2 as YYEKEE (reference sequence). This CDR3 region has 13 residues.

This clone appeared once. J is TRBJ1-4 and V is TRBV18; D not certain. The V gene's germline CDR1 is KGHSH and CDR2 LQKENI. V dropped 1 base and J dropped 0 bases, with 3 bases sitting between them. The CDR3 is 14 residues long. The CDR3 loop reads CASSPQATNEKLFF. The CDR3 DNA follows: TGTGCCAGCTCACCACAAGCAACTAATGAAAAACTGTTTTTT.

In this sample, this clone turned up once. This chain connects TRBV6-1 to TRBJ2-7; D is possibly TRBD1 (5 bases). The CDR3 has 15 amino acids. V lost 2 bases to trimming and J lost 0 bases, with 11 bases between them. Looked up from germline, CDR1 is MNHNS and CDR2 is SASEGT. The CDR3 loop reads CASSEFPGNSYEQYF. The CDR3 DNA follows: TGTGCCAGCAGTGAATTCCCAGGGAACTCCTACGAGCAGTACTTC.

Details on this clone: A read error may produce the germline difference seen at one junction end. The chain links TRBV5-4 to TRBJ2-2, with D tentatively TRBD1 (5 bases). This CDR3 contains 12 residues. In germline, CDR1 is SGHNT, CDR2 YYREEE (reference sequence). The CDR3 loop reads CASSLDARELFF. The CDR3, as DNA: TGTGCCAGCAGCTTGGATGCCAGGGAACTGTTTTTT.

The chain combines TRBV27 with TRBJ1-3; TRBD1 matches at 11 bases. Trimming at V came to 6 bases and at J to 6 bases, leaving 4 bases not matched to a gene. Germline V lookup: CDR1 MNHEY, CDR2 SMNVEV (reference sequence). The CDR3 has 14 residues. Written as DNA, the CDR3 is TGTGCCAGCAGGGACAGGGGGCGGAAAAACACCATATATTTT. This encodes CASRDRGRKNTIYF.

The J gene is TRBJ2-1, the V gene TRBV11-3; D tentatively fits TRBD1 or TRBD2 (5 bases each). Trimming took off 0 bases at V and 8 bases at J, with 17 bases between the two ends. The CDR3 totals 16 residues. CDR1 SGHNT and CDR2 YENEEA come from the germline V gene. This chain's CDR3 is CASSLESPDGTHEQFF. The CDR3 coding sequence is TGTGCCAGCAGCTTAGAGTCCCCCGACGGGACCCATGAGCAGTTCTTC. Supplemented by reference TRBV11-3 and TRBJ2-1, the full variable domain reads EAGVVQSPRYKIIEKKQPVAFWCNPISGHNTLYWYLQNLGQGPELLIRYENEEAVDDSQLPKDRFSAERLKGVDSTLKIQPAELGDSAVYLCASSLESPDGTHEQFFGPGTRLTVL.

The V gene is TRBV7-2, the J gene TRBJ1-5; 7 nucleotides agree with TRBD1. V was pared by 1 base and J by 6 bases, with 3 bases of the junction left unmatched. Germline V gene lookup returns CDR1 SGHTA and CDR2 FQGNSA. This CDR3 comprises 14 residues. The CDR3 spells CASSLVRGLQPQHF. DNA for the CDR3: TGTGCCAGCAGCTTAGTTAGGGGGCTTCAGCCCCAGCATTTT. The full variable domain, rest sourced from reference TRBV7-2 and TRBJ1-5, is GAGVSQSPSNKVTEKGKDVELRCDPISGHTALYWYRQSLGQGLEFLIYFQGNSAPDKSGLPSDRFSAERTGGSVSTLTIQRTQQEDSAVYLCASSLVRGLQPQHFGDGTRLSIL.

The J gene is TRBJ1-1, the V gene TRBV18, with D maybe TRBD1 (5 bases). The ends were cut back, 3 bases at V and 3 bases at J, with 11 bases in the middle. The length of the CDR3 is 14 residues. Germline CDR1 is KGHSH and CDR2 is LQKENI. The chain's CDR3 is CASSPGRVHTEAFF. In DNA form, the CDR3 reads TGTGCCAGCTCACCGGGGCGGGTCCACACTGAAGCTTTCTTT.

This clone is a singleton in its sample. CDR3 sequence: CASSLLTGGLAEQYF. The DNA for the CDR3 is TGCGCCAGCAGCCTACTTACTGGGGGGCTAGCGGAGCAGTACTTC. J is TRBJ2-7 and V is TRBV4-1; either TRBD1 or TRBD2 may supply D (6 bases each). The ends were cut back, 4 bases at V and 7 bases at J, with 20 bases in the middle. The CDR3 sequence is 15 residues long. Germline CDR1 reads MGHRA; CDR2 reads YSYEKL.

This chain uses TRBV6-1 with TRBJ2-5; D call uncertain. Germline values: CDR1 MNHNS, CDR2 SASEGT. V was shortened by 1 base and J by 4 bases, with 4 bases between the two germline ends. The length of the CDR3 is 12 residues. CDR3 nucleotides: TGTGCCAGCAGTGAAGGGCGAGAGACCCAGTACTTC. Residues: CASSEGRETQYF.

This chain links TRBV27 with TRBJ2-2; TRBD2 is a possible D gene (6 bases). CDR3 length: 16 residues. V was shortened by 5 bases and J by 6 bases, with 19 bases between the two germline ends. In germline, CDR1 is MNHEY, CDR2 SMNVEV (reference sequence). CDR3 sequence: CASSPFSVADPGELFF. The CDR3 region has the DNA TGTGCCAGCAGTCCATTCTCAGTAGCGGACCCCGGGGAGCTGTTTTTT.

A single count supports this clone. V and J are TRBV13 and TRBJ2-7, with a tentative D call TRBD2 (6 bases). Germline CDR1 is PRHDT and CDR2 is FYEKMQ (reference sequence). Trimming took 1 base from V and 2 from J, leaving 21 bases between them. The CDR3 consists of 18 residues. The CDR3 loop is CASSLVSLGERGTYEQYF. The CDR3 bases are TGTGCCAGCAGCTTAGTCAGTTTGGGGGAACGGGGGACCTACGAGCAGTACTTC.

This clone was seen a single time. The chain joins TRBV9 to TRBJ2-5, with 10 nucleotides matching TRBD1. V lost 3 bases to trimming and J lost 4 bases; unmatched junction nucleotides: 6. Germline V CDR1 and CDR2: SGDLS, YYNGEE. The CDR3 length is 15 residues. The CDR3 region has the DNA TGTGCCAGCAGCGAGACAGGGGGCAGCGCAGAGACCCAGTACTTC. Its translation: CASSETGGSAETQYF.

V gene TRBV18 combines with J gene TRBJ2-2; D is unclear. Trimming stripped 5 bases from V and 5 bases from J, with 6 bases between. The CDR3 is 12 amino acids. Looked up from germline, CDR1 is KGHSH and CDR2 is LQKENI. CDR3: CASSGLTGELFF. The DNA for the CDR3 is TGTGCCAGCTCAGGCCTAACCGGGGAGCTGTTTTTT.

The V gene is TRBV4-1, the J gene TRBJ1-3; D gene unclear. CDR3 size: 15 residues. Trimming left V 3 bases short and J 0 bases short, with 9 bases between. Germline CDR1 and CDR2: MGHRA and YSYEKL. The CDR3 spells CASSQTWPSGNTIYF. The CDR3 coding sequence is TGCGCCAGCAGCCAGACCTGGCCCTCTGGAAACACCATATATTTT.

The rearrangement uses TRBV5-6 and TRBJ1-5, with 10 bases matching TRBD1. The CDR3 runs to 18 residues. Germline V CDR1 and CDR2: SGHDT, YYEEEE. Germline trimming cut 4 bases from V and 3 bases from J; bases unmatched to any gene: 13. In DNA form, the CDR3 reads TGTGCCAGCAGCCTTGGACAGGGGGTGGTTCCCTCCAATCAGCCCCAGCATTTT. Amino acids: CASSLGQGVVPSNQPQHF.

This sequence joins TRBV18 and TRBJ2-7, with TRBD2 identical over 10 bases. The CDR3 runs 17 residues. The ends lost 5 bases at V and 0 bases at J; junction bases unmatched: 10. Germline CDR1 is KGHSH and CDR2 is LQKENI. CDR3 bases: TGTGCCAGCTCATCCGGACTAGCGGCGAAACCCTCCTACGAGCAGTACTTC. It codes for CASSSGLAAKPSYEQYF.

The CDR3 protein is CASSQLQGTNSGANVLTF. The CDR3, as DNA: TGCGCCAGCAGCCAACTACAGGGGACTAACTCTGGGGCCAACGTCCTGACTTTC. This chain uses TRBV4-1 with TRBJ2-6; perhaps D is TRBD1 or TRBD2 (7 bases each). With 2 bases removed from V and 0 bases from J, the gap between germline ends came to 14 bases. The CDR3 is made up of 18 amino acids. The V gene's germline CDR1 is MGHRA and CDR2 YSYEKL.

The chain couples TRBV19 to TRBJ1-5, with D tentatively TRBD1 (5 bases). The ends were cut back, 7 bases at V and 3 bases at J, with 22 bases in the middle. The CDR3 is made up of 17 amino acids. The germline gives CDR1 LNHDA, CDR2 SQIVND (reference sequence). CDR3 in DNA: TGTGCCAGTATCGGCGGGCGGCGAGGGGTCCTCAATCAGCCCCAGCATTTT. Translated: CASIGGRRGVLNQPQHF.

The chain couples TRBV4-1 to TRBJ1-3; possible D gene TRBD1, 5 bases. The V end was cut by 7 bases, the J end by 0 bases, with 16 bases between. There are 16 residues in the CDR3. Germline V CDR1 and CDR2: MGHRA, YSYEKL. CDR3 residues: CASTTSQVSSGNTIYF. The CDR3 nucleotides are TGCGCCAGCACTACCTCACAGGTCAGCTCTGGAAACACCATATATTTT.

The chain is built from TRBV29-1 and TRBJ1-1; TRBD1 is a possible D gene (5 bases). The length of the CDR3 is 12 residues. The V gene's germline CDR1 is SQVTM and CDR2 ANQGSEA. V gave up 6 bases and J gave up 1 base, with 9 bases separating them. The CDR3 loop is CSVVDRNTEAFF. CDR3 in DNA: TGCAGCGTAGTTGACAGGAACACTGAAGCTTTCTTT.

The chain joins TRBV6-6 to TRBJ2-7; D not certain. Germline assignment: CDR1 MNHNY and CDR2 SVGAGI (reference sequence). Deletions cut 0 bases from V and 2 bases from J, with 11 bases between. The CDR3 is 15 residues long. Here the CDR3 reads CASSYSLDRAYEQYF. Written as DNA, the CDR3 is TGTGCCAGCAGTTACTCCCTGGACCGAGCCTACGAGCAGTACTTC.

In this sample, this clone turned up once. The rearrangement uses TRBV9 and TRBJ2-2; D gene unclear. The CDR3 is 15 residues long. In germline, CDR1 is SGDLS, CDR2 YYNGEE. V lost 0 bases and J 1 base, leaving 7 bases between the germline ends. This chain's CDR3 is CASSVAVMNTGELFF. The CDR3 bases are TGTGCCAGCAGCGTAGCCGTCATGAACACCGGGGAGCTGTTTTTT.

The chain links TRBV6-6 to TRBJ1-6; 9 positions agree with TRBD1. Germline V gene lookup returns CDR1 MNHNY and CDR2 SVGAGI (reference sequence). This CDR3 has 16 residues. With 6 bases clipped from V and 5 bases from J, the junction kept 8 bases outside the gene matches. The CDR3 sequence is CASRRTGGLDNSPLHF. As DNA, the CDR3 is TGTGCCAGCAGACGTACAGGGGGCTTGGATAATTCACCCCTCCACTTT.